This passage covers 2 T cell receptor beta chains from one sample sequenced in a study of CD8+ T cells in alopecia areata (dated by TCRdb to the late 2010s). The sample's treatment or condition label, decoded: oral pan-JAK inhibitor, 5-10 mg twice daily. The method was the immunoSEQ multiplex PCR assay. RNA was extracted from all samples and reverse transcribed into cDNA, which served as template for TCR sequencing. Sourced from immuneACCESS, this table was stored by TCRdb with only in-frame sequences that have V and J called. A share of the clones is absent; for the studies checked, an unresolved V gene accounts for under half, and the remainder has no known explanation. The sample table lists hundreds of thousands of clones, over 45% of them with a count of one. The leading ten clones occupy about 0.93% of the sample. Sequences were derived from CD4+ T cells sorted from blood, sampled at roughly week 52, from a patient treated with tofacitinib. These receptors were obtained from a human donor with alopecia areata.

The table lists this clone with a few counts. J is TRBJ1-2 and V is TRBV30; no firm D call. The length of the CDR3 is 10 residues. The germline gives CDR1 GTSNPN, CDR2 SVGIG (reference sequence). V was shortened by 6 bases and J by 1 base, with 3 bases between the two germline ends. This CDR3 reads CACGNYGYTF. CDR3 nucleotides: TGTGCCTGCGGTAACTATGGCTACACCTTC.

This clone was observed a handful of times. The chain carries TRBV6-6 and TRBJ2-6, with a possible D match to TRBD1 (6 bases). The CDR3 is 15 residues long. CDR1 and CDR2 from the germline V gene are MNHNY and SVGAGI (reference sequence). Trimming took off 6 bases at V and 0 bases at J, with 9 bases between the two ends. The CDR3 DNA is TGTGCCAGCAGGACAGGCCCCTCTGGGGCCAACGTCCTGACTTTC. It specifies CASRTGPSGANVLTF.